The T cell receptor (beta chain) under discussion was sequenced for a study of CD8 T cells in ankylosing spondylitis. Study results and caveats: Made up of about eight highly homologous variants, a TCR beta motif appeared characteristic of ankylosing spondylitis blood. Several of the motif variants were reported before in synovial fluid and blood from reactive arthritis. The disease-linked clones had a CD8+ phenotype and low blood frequencies.

5'-RACE, quantitative and with molecular barcodes, yielded the TCR beta libraries. TCRdb passed the 5' RACE reads through MiXCR, listing each CDR3 protein once. The sample contains around 490,000 distinct CDR3 sequences, about 5.2% of which appear only once. Ten or more counts support this clonotype. The antigen remains unidentified. Trimming removed 5 bases at V and 5 bases at J, with 15 bases between. Germline V lookup: CDR1 SGHTA, CDR2 FQGTGA. The CDR3 is 14 amino acids. This clonotype was sampled from a male donor with ankylosing spondylitis. The sequencing input was blood, either unsorted or a sorted T cell fraction (not recorded which). The gene calls are TRBV7-3 and TRBJ1-1; D is possibly TRBD1 (6 bases). CDR3 nucleotide sequence: TGTGCCAGCAGCCCCGTGGGGGGCCTTACTGAAGCTTTCTTT. Amino acids: CASSPVGGLTEAFF.